The clone carrying this T cell receptor (beta chain) has a handful of counts. Its antigen is unidentified. The CDR3 is 14 residues long. V gave up 7 bases and J gave up 1 base, with 13 bases separating them. CDR1 and CDR2 (germline): SGHTA, FQGNSA. This sample was taken from a study of CD8 T cells in ankylosing spondylitis. Overall study findings and caveats: A TCR beta motif made of several highly homologous variants seemed typical of ankylosing spondylitis blood.

TCRdb recomputed calls from the 5' RACE reads with MiXCR, one row per CDR3 protein. Seen here are about 800,000 distinct CDR3 sequences, approximately 12% observed once, and the top ten hold 0.51%. The source is a male donor with ankylosing spondylitis. The sequencing input was blood, either unsorted or a sorted T cell fraction (not recorded which). The chain is built from TRBV7-2 and TRBJ1-2; D is uncertain. The CDR3 loop is CASTQAGVNYGYTF. In nucleotides, the CDR3 is TGTGCCAGCACCCAGGCGGGAGTTAACTATGGCTACACCTTC. The complete variable domain, with remaining parts taken from reference TRBV7-2 and TRBJ1-2, reads GAGVSQSPSNKVTEKGKDVELRCDPISGHTALYWYRQSLGQGLEFLIYFQGNSAPDKSGLPSDRFSAERTGGSVSTLTIQRTQQEDSAVYLCASTQAGVNYGYTFGSGTRLTVV.